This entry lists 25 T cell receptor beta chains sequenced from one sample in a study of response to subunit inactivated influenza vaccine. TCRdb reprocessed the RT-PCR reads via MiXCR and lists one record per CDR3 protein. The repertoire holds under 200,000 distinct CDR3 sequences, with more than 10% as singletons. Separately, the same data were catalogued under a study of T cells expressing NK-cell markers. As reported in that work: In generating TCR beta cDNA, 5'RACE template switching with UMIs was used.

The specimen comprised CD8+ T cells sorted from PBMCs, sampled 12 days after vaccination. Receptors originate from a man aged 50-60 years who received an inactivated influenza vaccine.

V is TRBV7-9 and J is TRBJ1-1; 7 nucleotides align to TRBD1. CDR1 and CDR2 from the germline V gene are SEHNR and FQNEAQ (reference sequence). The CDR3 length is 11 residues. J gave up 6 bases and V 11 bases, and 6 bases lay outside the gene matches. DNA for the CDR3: TGTGCCGGGGAGGGGGCCTCTGAAGCTTTCTTT. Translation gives CAGEGASEAFF. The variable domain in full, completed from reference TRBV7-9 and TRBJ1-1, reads DTGVSQNPRHKITKRGQNVTFRCDPISEHNRLYWYRQTLGQGPEFLTYFQNEAQLEKSRLLSDRFSAERPKGSFSTLEIQRTEQGDSAMYLCAGEGASEAFFGQGTRLTVV.

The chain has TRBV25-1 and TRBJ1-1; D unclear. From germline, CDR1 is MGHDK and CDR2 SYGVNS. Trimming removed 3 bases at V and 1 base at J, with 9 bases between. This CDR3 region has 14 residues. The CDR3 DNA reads TGTGCCAGCAGTGATCGGCAGTGGAACACTGAAGCTTTCTTT. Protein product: CASSDRQWNTEAFF.

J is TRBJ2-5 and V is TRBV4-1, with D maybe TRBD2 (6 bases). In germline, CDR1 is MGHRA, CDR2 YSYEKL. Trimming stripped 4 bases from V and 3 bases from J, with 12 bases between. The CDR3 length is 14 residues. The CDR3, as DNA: TGCGCCAGCAGCCCCGTAGCGGCCAAAGAGACCCAGTACTTC. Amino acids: CASSPVAAKETQYF.

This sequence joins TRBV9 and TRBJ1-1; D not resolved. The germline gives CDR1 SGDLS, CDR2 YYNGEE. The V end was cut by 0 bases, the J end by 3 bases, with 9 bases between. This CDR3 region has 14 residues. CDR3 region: CASSVGSVYTEAFF. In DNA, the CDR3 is TGTGCCAGCAGCGTAGGGAGCGTTTACACTGAAGCTTTCTTT.

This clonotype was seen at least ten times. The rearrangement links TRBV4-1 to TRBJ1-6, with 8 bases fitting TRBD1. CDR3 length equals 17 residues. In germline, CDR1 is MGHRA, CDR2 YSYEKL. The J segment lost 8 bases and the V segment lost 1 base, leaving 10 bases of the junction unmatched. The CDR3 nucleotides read TGCGCCAGCAGCCAAGCCTATAACGACAGGGGTGATTCACCCCTCCACTTT. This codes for CASSQAYNDRGDSPLHF.

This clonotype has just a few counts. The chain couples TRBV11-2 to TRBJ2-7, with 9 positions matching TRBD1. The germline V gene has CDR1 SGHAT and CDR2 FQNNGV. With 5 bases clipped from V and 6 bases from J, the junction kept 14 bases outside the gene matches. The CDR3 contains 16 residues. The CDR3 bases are TGTGCCAGCAGCGAAGTGAAGACAGGGGGTTCTGCCGAGCAGTACTTC. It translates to CASSEVKTGGSAEQYF.

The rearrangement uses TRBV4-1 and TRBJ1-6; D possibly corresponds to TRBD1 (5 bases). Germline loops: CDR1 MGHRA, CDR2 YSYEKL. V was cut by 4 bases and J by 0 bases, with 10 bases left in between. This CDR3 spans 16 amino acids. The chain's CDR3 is CASSPHGGSYNSPLHF. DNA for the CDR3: TGCGCCAGCAGCCCGCATGGGGGCTCCTATAATTCACCCCTCCACTTT.

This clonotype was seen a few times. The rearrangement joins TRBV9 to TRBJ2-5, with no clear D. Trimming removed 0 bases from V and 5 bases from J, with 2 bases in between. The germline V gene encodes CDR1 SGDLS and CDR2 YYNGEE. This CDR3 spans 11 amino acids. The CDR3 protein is CASSVDETQYF. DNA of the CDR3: TGTGCCAGCAGCGTAGACGAGACCCAGTACTTC. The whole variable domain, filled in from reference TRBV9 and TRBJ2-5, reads DSGVTQTPKHLITATGQRVTLRCSPRSGDLSVYWYQQSLDQGLQFLIQYYNGEERAKGNILERFSAQQFPDLHSELNLSSLELGDSALYFCASSVDETQYFGPGTRLLVL.

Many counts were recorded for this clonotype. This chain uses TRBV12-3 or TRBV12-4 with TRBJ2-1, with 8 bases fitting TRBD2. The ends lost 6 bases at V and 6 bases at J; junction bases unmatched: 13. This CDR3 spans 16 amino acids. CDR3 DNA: TGTGCCAGCAGCTCTACGGGACTAGGCCGTAGCAATGAGCAGTTCTTC. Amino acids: CASSSTGLGRSNEQFF.

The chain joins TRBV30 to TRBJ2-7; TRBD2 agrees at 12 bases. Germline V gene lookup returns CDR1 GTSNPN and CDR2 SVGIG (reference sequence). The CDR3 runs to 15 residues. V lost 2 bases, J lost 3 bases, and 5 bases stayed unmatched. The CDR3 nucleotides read TGTGCCTGGAGTTATGGACTAGCGGGGAGCTACGAGCAGTACTTC. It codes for CAWSYGLAGSYEQYF.

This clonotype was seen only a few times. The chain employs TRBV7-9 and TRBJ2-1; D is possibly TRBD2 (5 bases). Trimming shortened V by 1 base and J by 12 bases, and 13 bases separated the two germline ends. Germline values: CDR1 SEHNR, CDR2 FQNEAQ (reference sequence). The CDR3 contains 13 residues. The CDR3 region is CASSLVQPEGQFF. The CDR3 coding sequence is TGTGCCAGCAGCTTAGTACAACCCGAGGGGCAGTTCTTC. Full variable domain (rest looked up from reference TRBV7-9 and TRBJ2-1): DTGVSQNPRHKITKRGQNVTFRCDPISEHNRLYWYRQTLGQGPEFLTYFQNEAQLEKSRLLSDRFSAERPKGSFSTLEIQRTEQGDSAMYLCASSLVQPEGQFFGPGTRLTVL.

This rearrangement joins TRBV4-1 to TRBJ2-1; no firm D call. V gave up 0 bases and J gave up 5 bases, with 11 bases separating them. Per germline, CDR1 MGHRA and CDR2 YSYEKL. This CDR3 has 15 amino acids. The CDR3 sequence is CASSQDRNWDNEQFF. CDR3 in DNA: TGCGCCAGCAGCCAAGATCGTAATTGGGACAATGAGCAGTTCTTC.

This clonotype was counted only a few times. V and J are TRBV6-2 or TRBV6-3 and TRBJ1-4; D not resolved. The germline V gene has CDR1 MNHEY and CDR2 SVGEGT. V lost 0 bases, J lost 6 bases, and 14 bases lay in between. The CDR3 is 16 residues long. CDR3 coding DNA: TGTGCCAGCAGTTACTCGATCGGGGAGCTCGATGAAAAACTGTTTTTT. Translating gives CASSYSIGELDEKLFF.

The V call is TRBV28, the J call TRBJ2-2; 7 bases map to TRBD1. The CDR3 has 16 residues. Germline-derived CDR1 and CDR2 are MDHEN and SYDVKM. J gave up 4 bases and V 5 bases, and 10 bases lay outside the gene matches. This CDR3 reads CASSLRPGQITGELFF. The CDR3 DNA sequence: TGTGCCAGCAGTCTCCGGCCGGGACAGATCACCGGGGAGCTGTTTTTT.

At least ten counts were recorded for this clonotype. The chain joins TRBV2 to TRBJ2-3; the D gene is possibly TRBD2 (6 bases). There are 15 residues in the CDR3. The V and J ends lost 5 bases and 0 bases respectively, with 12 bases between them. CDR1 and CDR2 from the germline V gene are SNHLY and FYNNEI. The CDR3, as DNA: TGTGCCAGCAGTCGCGGGACTTCTAGCACAGATACGCAGTATTTT. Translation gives CASSRGTSSTDTQYF.

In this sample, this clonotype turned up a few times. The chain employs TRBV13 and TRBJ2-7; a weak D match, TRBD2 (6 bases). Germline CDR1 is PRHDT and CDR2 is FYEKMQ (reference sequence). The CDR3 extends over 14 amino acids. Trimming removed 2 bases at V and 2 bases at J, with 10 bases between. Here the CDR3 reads CASSLPGGTYEQYF. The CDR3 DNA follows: TGTGCCAGCAGCTTACCAGGCGGGACCTACGAGCAGTACTTC.

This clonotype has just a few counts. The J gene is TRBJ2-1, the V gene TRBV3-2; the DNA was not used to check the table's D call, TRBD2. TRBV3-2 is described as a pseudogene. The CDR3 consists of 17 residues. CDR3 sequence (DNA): TGTGCATCAGGGGGCGAGAGCGGGAGGGCCTTCCTCAATGAGCAGTTCTTC. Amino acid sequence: CASGGESGRAFLNEQFF.

The CDR3 is CASSPGWGGSSYNEQFF. CDR3 sequence (DNA): TGTGCCAGCAGCCCCGGGTGGGGCGGGAGCTCCTACAATGAGCAGTTCTTC. The chain uses TRBV28 and TRBJ2-1, with 7 nucleotides matching TRBD2. The CDR3 is 17 residues long. Germline V CDR1 and CDR2: MDHEN, SYDVKM. V was pared by 6 bases and J by 0 bases, with 11 bases of the junction left unmatched.

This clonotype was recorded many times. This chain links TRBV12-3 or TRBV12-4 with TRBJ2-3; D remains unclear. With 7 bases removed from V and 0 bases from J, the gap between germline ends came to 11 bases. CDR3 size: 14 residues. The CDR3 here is CASTIKTSTDTQYF. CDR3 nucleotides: TGTGCCAGCACTATAAAGACTAGCACAGATACGCAGTATTTT.

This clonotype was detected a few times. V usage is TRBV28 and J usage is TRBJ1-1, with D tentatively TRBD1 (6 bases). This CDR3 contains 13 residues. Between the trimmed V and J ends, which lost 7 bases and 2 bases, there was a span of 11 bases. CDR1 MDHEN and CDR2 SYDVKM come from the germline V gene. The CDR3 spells CASIPTGNTEAFF. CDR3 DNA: TGTGCCAGCATCCCGACAGGAAACACTGAAGCTTTCTTT. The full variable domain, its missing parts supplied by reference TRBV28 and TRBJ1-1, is DVKVTQSSRYLVKRTGEKVFLECVQDMDHENMFWYRQDPGLGLRLIYFSYDVKMKEKGDIPEGYSVSREKKERFSLILESASTNQTSMYLCASIPTGNTEAFFGQGTRLTVV.

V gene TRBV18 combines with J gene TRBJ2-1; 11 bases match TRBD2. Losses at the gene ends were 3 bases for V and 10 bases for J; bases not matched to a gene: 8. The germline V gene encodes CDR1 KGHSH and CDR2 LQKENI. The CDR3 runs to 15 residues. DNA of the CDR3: TGTGCCAGCTCACCGGGACTAGCGGATCCCCGGGAGCAGTTCTTC. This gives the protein CASSPGLADPREQFF.

For the CDR3, the DNA is TGTGCCAGTAGTAAGGGTCCTAGCGGTCAAGAGACCCAGTACTTC. Its protein product is CASSKGPSGQETQYF. This chain links TRBV19 with TRBJ2-5; 7 bases are shared with TRBD2. V shed 4 bases, J shed 2 bases, and the junction held 7 bases outside the gene matches. CDR3 length: 15 amino acids. Looked up from germline, CDR1 is LNHDA and CDR2 is SQIVND (reference sequence).

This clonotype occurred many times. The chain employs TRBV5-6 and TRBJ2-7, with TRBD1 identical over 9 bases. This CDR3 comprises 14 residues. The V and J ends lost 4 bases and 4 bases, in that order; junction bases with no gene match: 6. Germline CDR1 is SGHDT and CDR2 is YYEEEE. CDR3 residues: CASSEGQGVYEQYF. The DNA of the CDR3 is TGTGCCAGCAGCGAGGGACAGGGAGTTTACGAGCAGTACTTC.

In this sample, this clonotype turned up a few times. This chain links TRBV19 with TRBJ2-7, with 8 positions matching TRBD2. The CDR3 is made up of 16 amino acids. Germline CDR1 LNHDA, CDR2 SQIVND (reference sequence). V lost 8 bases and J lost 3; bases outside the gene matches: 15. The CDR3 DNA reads TGTGCCAGTTGGGCGGGGGGCCCACACCCCCTCTACGAGCAGTACTTC. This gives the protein CASWAGGPHPLYEQYF.

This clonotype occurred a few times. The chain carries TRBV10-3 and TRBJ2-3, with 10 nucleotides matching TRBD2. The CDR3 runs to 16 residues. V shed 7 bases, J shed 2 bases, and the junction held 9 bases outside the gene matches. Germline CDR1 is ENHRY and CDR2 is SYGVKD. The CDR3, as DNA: TGTGCCATCACTCCGGGACTAGCGTCTACCACAGATACGCAGTATTTT. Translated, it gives CAITPGLASTTDTQYF.